This T cell receptor (beta chain) was identified in a study of Graves' ophthalmopathy and Graves' hyperthyroidism. Findings and limits, study-wide: In blood, most expanded thyroid clonotypes above 0.001 frequency were also detected. The model flagged ophthalmopathy progression at over 60% sensitivity and 72% to 85% specificity.

As the template, RNA transcripts were used to amplify TCR beta CDR3 regions. HTBI-primed RT-PCR formed the first round, and a multiplex PCR formed the second. TCRdb passed the multiplex PCR reads through MiXCR, listing each CDR3 protein once. This sample has some 750,000 distinct CDR3 sequences, with 40% found just once. The CDR3 length is 15 residues. CDR1 is ENHRY and CDR2 is SYGVKD in the germline V gene. V was cut by 10 bases and J by 0 bases, with 13 bases left in between. As regards this clonotype: Its antigen is not known.

Researchers turned away patients with other autoimmune diseases, uncontrolled infections, pregnancy or lactation. The chain uses TRBV10-3 and TRBJ2-6, with D possibly matching TRBD1 (5 bases). Sample: peripheral blood. This sequence was found in an adult man with Graves' ophthalmopathy. CDR3 in amino acids: CASKSGASGANVLTF. The CDR3 DNA reads TGTGCCAGCAAGAGTGGGGCCTCTGGGGCCAACGTCCTGACTTTC.